The 27 T cell receptor beta chains below come from one sample, sequenced in a study of identifying expanded T cells in peripheral blood. Sequencing used immunoSEQ multiplex PCR; TCRdb keeps in-frame clones, though not all of them. The sample contains 100,000 or so clones, 75% to 90% of which appear only once. What was sequenced was blood. The source is a person aged 18 to 75 in good health.

The chain combines TRBV18 with TRBJ2-7; maybe TRBD2 (7 bases). The germline CDR1 and CDR2 sequences are KGHSH and LQKENI. The CDR3 is 14 residues long. Between the trimmed V and J ends, which lost 6 bases and 0 bases, there was a span of 12 bases. Here the CDR3 reads CASSQGTISYEQYF. In DNA, the CDR3 is TGTGCCAGCTCTCAGGGGACTATCTCCTACGAGCAGTACTTC.

V and J are TRBV4-1 and TRBJ1-4, with a weak D call TRBD1 (5 bases). The CDR3 covers 16 residues. V dropped 0 bases and J dropped 3 bases, with 11 bases sitting between them. In germline, CDR1 is MGHRA, CDR2 YSYEKL. DNA for the CDR3: TGCGCCAGCAGCCAAGACGAAAGGGGACCTAATGAAAAACTGTTTTTT. This codes for CASSQDERGPNEKLFF.

This chain links TRBV6-5 with TRBJ2-1; tentatively, D is TRBD2 (5 bases). The V and J ends lost 0 bases and 5 bases respectively, with 11 bases between them. The length of the CDR3 is 15 residues. The germline V gene has CDR1 MNHEY and CDR2 SVGAGI. The CDR3 coding sequence is TGTGCCAGCAGTTACTCTCGAGAGACTAACAATGAGCAGTTCTTC. Translating it yields CASSYSRETNNEQFF.

This clone has a single count. V and J are TRBV6-5 and TRBJ2-7; 7 bases map to TRBD1. The length of the CDR3 is 14 residues. Per germline, CDR1 MNHEY and CDR2 SVGAGI. V lost 2 bases and J lost 0; bases outside the gene matches: 1. The CDR3 sequence: CASSYDRDSYEQYF. The CDR3 DNA is TGTGCCAGCAGTTACGACAGGGACTCCTACGAGCAGTACTTC.

This clone was observed once. The chain carries TRBV6-5 and TRBJ1-4; the D is unclear. The length of the CDR3 is 15 residues. Germline CDR1 MNHEY, CDR2 SVGAGI. Trimming shortened V by 0 bases and J by 8 bases, and 13 bases separated the two germline ends. This CDR3 is CASSYSGQVGEKLFF. The CDR3 coding sequence is TGTGCCAGCAGTTACTCGGGCCAGGTGGGGGAAAAACTGTTTTTT.

The chain employs TRBV10-3 and TRBJ1-2; 8 nucleotides line up with TRBD1. Looked up from germline, CDR1 is ENHRY and CDR2 is SYGVKD. This CDR3 contains 13 residues. After removal of 7 bases from V and 5 bases from J, the junction contained 6 bases not matched to a gene. CDR3 coding DNA: TGTGCCATCACCCGGACAGGGTCGTATGGCTACACCTTC. This translates into CAITRTGSYGYTF.

The chain recombines TRBV23-1 with TRBJ1-6; D gene uncertain. TRBV23-1 is sorted into the ORF group, with uncertain function. V was cut by 7 bases and J by 6 bases, with 13 bases left in between. The CDR3 is 14 amino acids. The CDR3 region is CASTIRPGNSPLHF. The CDR3 coding sequence is TGCGCCAGCACTATAAGACCGGGTAATTCACCCCTCCACTTT.

The chain recombines TRBV19 with TRBJ2-2; D is perhaps TRBD2 (6 bases). Germline CDR1 and CDR2: LNHDA and SQIVND (reference sequence). The CDR3 totals 15 residues. V lost 9 bases and J 5 bases, leaving 19 bases between the germline ends. The CDR3 bases are TGTGCCAGCTTTGAGGAGGGGAAGGGGACCGGGGAGCTGTTTTTT. Translating gives CASFEEGKGTGELFF.

The chain is built from TRBV27 and TRBJ1-1; D uncertain. V was shortened by 0 bases and J by 1 base, with 9 bases between the two germline ends. Germline loops: CDR1 MNHEY, CDR2 SMNVEV (reference sequence). This CDR3 region has 15 residues. The CDR3 DNA reads TGTGCCAGCAGTTTATCGCGCACAGCGAACACTGAAGCTTTCTTT. It specifies CASSLSRTANTEAFF.

The V call is TRBV16, the J call TRBJ2-1; 11 nucleotides match TRBD1. The CDR3 consists of 14 residues. V lost 4 bases to trimming and J lost 6 bases; unmatched junction nucleotides: 2. CDR1 is KGHSY, CDR2 FQNENV, per germline. CDR3 coding DNA: TGTGCCAGCAGCCCGGGACAGGGGGTCAATGAGCAGTTCTTC. Translating it yields CASSPGQGVNEQFF.

This clone was counted a single time. This CDR3 is CASSGTGPYEKLFF. The DNA for the CDR3 is TGCGCCAGCAGCGGGACAGGCCCTTATGAAAAACTGTTTTTT. V and J are TRBV5-1 and TRBJ1-4; 8 bases fit TRBD1. Germline CDR1 reads SGHRS; CDR2 reads YFSETQ. The CDR3 has 14 amino acids. The J segment lost 6 bases and the V segment lost 4 bases, leaving 5 bases of the junction unmatched.

The V and J genes are TRBV7-9 and TRBJ1-3; D is perhaps TRBD1 (5 bases). Trimming stripped 8 bases from V and 4 bases from J, with 6 bases between. There are 11 residues in the CDR3. Germline V gene lookup returns CDR1 SEHNR and CDR2 FQNEAQ (reference sequence). CDR3 amino acids: CASGGGNTIYF. The CDR3, as DNA: TGTGCCAGCGGGGGGGGAAACACCATATATTTT.

The V and J genes are TRBV11-2 and TRBJ1-4; TRBD1 aligns across 7 bases. The germline CDR1 and CDR2 sequences are SGHAT and FQNNGV. The V segment lost 4 bases and the J segment 7 bases; nucleotides outside the gene matches: 6. CDR3 length equals 14 residues. The CDR3 bases are TGTGCCAGCAGCTCGCCCCGGGACAGTGAAAAACTGTTTTTT. This sequence encodes CASSSPRDSEKLFF.

The V gene is TRBV2, the J gene TRBJ1-4; D is possibly TRBD1 (6 bases). The CDR3 covers 13 residues. Trimming pared 7 bases from V and 8 bases from J, leaving 14 bases between. The germline V gene has CDR1 SNHLY and CDR2 FYNNEI. The CDR3 DNA follows: TGTGCCAGCAAGAGGGGGGATTCCGAAAAACTGTTTTTT. It is translated as CASKRGDSEKLFF.

The chain couples TRBV27 to TRBJ1-1, with D possibly matching TRBD1 (5 bases). The CDR3 totals 17 residues. Germline V gene lookup returns CDR1 MNHEY and CDR2 SMNVEV (reference sequence). V lost 2 bases and J 2 bases, leaving 18 bases between the germline ends. The CDR3 DNA reads TGTGCCAGCAGTTTAGCCGGGGGGGGGATCGGAAACACTGAAGCTTTCTTT. It encodes CASSLAGGGIGNTEAFF.

Comment on this clone: In the same sample, other DNA sequences code for this CDR3. V gene TRBV5-4 combines with J gene TRBJ1-1; 8 bases agree with TRBD1. The CDR3 is made up of 18 amino acids. The germline gives CDR1 SGHNT, CDR2 YYREEE (reference sequence). V was pared by 0 bases and J by 5 bases, with 15 bases of the junction left unmatched. Written as DNA, the CDR3 is TGTGCCAGCAGCTTGGGGCAGGGGGCGCGTAGGGGGCTAACTGAAGCTTTCTTT. Translation: CASSLGQGARRGLTEAFF.

Only one count was recorded for this clone. The chain employs TRBV7-9 and TRBJ2-1, with D perhaps matching TRBD1 or TRBD2 (5 bases each). Trimming removed 3 bases from V and 7 bases from J, with 19 bases in between. The CDR3 spans 16 residues. The V gene's germline CDR1 is SEHNR and CDR2 FQNEAQ (reference sequence). DNA for the CDR3: TGTGCCAGCAGCTTGGCTAAGGGGACGCCAACGAATGAGCAGTTCTTC. It translates to CASSLAKGTPTNEQFF.

V usage is TRBV19 and J usage is TRBJ2-7, with D maybe TRBD1 (5 bases). Germline assignment: CDR1 LNHDA and CDR2 SQIVND (reference sequence). This CDR3 region has 15 residues. Trimming stripped 6 bases from V and 0 bases from J, with 15 bases between. As DNA, the CDR3 is TGTGCCAGTAGCCGAGGACAAGCAAGCTCCTACGAGCAGTACTTC. Translation gives CASSRGQASSYEQYF.

J is TRBJ1-5 and V is TRBV5-1; TRBD1 might be the D (6 bases). V was trimmed by 4 bases and J by 3 bases, leaving 11 bases between them. From germline, CDR1 is SGHRS and CDR2 YFSETQ. The CDR3 has 14 amino acids. The chain's CDR3 is CASSPTGINQPQHF. The CDR3 region has the DNA TGCGCCAGCAGCCCTACAGGGATCAATCAGCCCCAGCATTTT.

The CDR3 DNA follows: TGCAGCGTTGCGTTCCCCAGCGGAGCCTCCTACGAGCAGTACTTC. The encoded protein is CSVAFPSGASYEQYF. The rearrangement uses TRBV29-1 and TRBJ2-7; TRBD2 is a possible D gene (5 bases). CDR1 and CDR2 (germline): SQVTM, ANQGSEA. This CDR3 is built from 15 residues. V was clipped by 4 bases and J by 0 bases, with 16 bases between them.

The chain is built from TRBV2 and TRBJ2-4, with 13 bases that match TRBD2. Germline trimming cut 5 bases from V and 3 bases from J; bases unmatched to any gene: 4. This CDR3 has 16 residues. CDR1 and CDR2 from the germline V gene are SNHLY and FYNNEI. DNA for the CDR3: TGTGCCAGCAGTCGGACTAGCGGGAGTATCAAAAACATTCAGTACTTC. Its translation is CASSRTSGSIKNIQYF.

The chain recombines TRBV6-6 with TRBJ1-2, with D possibly TRBD1 on 5 matching bases. The CDR3 has 14 amino acids. The V end lost 0 bases, the J end lost 7 bases, and 12 bases lay between the germline ends. From germline, CDR1 is MNHNY and CDR2 SVGAGI (reference sequence). CDR3 coding DNA: TGTGCCAGCAGTTACTCCGTCGACAGATTTGGCTACACCTTC. This sequence encodes CASSYSVDRFGYTF.

The chain links TRBV18 to TRBJ2-7, with TRBD1 as a possible D gene (5 bases). The V and J ends lost 1 base and 2 bases respectively, with 12 bases between them. The CDR3 sequence is 15 residues long. Germline assignment: CDR1 KGHSH and CDR2 LQKENI. The CDR3: CASSPLDDSPYEQYF. The CDR3 DNA reads as TGTGCCAGCTCACCACTCGACGACAGTCCCTACGAGCAGTACTTC.

The rearrangement uses TRBV25-1 and TRBJ2-1; D gene ambiguous. The CDR3 loop spans 10 amino acids. Germline-derived CDR1 and CDR2 are MGHDK and SYGVNS. With 8 bases removed from V and 5 bases from J, the gap between germline ends came to 4 bases. CDR3 sequence reads: CASGHNEQFF. In nucleotides, the CDR3 is TGTGCCAGCGGTCACAATGAGCAGTTCTTC.

This chain links TRBV7-6 with TRBJ2-7; the match to TRBD2 covers 11 bases. Germline-derived CDR1 and CDR2 are SGHVS and FNYEAQ. The V and J ends lost 0 bases and 6 bases, in that order; junction bases with no gene match: 1. The CDR3 totals 14 residues. The CDR3 DNA follows: TGTGCCAGCAGCTTAGCCGGGACTAGCGGCGAGCAGTACTTC. This translates into CASSLAGTSGEQYF.

The count of this clone is one. The rearrangement uses TRBV19 and TRBJ1-5, with D uncertain. V was cut by 7 bases and J by 3 bases, with 13 bases left in between. Germline CDR1 is LNHDA and CDR2 is SQIVND (reference sequence). The CDR3 has 14 residues. CDR3 protein: CASTHFIHNQPQHF. CDR3 DNA sequence: TGTGCCAGTACCCACTTTATCCACAATCAGCCCCAGCATTTT.

V gene TRBV6-6 combines with J gene TRBJ1-2, with D hard to call. This CDR3 is 14 amino acids long. Germline lookup yields CDR1 MNHNY and CDR2 SVGAGI (reference sequence). V lost 0 bases, J lost 4 bases, and 9 bases lay in between. CDR3 sequence (DNA): TGTGCCAGCAGTTACTCGGCAGCGTCCTATGGCTACACCTTC. Translating it yields CASSYSAASYGYTF.